This T cell receptor (beta chain) was captured by sequencing in a study of cytomegalovirus exposure and HLA in healthy donors. Study-level findings and limits: In a later analysis, at a false discovery rate of 0.05, 16,951 TCR beta sequences matched HLA alleles. The listing of 150 or so TCR beta chains classed them as cytomegalovirus-associated. When analyzed later, a missense DCLRE1C variant was found to be linked to TCR beta V- and J-gene trimming.

The CDR3 covers 15 residues. Germline V lookup: CDR1 SGHTA, CDR2 FQGTGA. Trimming stripped 5 bases from V and 0 bases from J, with 8 bases between. The PCR made use of 60 Vbeta and 13 Jbeta primers. Libraries were prepared by immunoSEQ multiplex PCR; TCRdb keeps only in-frame clonotypes and omits some of them. The sample holds more than 150,000 clones, over 80% seen once. In regard to this clone: Its antigen remains unidentified.

The origin of this receptor is a man aged 40-50 years in good health and CMV-seronegative. The material sequenced was PBMCs. This chain joins TRBV7-3 and TRBJ2-6; D gene unclear. CDR3: CASSPVGSGANVLTF. The CDR3, as DNA: TGTGCCAGCAGCCCCGTCGGCTCTGGGGCCAACGTCCTGACTTTC.